In this sample, the clone carrying this TCR beta chain turned up many times. TCRdb passed the PCR reads through MiXCR, listing each CDR3 protein once. The sample records more than 4,500 distinct CDR3 sequences, approximately 32% being singletons. The entry originates in a study of immune characterization of retroperitoneal liposarcoma. Trimming pared 8 bases from V and 8 bases from J, leaving 12 bases between. This CDR3 is 12 amino acids long. Sequencing was done on a sample of tumor tissue. The chain carries TRBV12-3 or TRBV12-4 and TRBJ2-2; tentatively, D is TRBD2 (5 bases). The TCR originated in a female donor with retroperitoneal liposarcoma. The CDR3 protein is CASLTRRGELFF. CDR3 bases: TGTGCCAGCCTCACGAGGAGGGGGGAGCTGTTTTTT.